This T cell receptor (beta chain) came from a study of blood T cell repertoires in COVID-19. The wider study: Samples of COVID-19 (acute and convalescent) were obtained from the United States, Italy and Spain. T cells, B-cell-depleted T cells, or PBMCs supplied cDNA or gDNA.

CDR3 length equals 12 residues. Germline loops: CDR1 KGHSH, CDR2 LQKENI. Losses at the gene ends were 6 bases for V and 12 bases for J; bases not matched to a gene: 7. Under the authors' procedure: Using reference gene primer amplification, nucleated cell counts were estimated. Assay used: immunoSEQ multiplex PCR; TCRdb lists only in-frame clones, some missing. V and J calls and clone size are as listed in that table; D and trimming were resolved from the DNA. The sample records 150,000 to 200,000 clones, 89% being singletons. Sequencing input: peripheral blood. J is TRBJ1-4 and V is TRBV18, with 7 bases that match TRBD1. This receptor was taken from a man in his sixties with acute or convalescent COVID-19. The CDR3: CASSTDRDELFF. CDR3 bases: TGTGCCAGCTCGACTGACAGGGATGAACTGTTTTTT. The full variable domain, in which reference TRBV18 and TRBJ1-4 provide the parts outside the CDR3, is NAGVMQNPRHLVRRRGQEARLRCSPMKGHSHVYWYRQLPEEGLKFMVYLQKENIIDESGMPKERFSAEFPKEGPSILRIQQVVRGDSAAYFCASSTDRDELFFGSGTQLSVL.